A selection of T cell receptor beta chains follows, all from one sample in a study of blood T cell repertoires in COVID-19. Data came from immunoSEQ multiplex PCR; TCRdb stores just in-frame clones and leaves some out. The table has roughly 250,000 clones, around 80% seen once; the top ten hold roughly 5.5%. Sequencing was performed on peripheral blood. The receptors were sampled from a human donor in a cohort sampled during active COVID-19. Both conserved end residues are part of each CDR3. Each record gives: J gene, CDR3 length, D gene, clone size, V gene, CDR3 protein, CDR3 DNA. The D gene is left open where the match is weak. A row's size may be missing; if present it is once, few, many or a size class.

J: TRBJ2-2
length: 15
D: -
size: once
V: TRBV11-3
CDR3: CASSHRVSGVGELFF
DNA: TGTGCCAGCAGCCACAGGGTATCGGGTGTCGGGGAGCTGTTTTTT

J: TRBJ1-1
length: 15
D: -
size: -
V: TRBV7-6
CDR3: CASSLVGAPNTEAFF
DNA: TGTGCCAGCAGCTTAGTAGGGGCTCCGAACACTGAAGCTTTCTTT

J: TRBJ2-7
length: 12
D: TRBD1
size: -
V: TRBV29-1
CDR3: CSVVGQGYEQYF
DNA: TGCAGCGTGGTAGGACAGGGGTACGAGCAGTACTTC

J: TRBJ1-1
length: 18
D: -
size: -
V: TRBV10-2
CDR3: CASRLILGEIAGDTEAFF
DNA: TGCGCCAGCAGACTCATTTTGGGGGAGATAGCAGGGGACACTGAAGCTTTCTTT

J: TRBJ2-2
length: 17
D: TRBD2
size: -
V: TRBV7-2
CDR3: CASSLGYLAGVTGELFF
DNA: TGTGCCAGCAGCTTAGGGTACCTAGCGGGAGTCACCGGGGAGCTGTTTTTT

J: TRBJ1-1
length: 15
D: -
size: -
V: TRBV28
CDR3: CASSLLTGGNTEAFF
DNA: TGTGCCAGCAGTTTATTGACGGGAGGGAACACTGAAGCTTTCTTT

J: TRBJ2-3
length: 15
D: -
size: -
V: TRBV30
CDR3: CAWTFGRRVTDTQYF
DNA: TGTGCCTGGACTTTCGGGAGACGTGTGACAGATACGCAGTATTTT

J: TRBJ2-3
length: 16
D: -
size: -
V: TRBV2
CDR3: CASSEALVKLLYAQYF
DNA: TGTGCCAGCAGTGAAGCGCTAGTAAAACTGCTTTATGCGCAGTATTTT

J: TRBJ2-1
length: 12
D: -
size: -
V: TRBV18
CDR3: CASSISYNEQFF
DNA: TGTGCCAGCTCTATATCTTACAATGAGCAGTTCTTC

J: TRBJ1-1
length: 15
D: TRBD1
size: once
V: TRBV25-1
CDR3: CASSDRTGGFTEAFF
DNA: TGTGCCAGCAGTGACCGGACAGGAGGGTTTACTGAAGCTTTCTTT

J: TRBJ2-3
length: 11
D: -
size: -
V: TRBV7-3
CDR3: CASRGGDTQYF
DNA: TGTGCCAGCAGAGGAGGGGATACGCAGTATTTT

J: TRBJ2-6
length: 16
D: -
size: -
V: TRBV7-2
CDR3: CASSSQAEAGANVLTF
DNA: TGTGCCAGCAGCTCCCAGGCGGAGGCGGGGGCCAACGTCCTGACTTTC

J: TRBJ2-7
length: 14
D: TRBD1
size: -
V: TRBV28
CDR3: CASSLGQGVDEQYF
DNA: TGTGCCAGCAGCCTGGGACAGGGGGTCGACGAGCAGTACTTC

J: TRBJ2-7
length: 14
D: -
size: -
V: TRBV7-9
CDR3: CASSLGITRNEQYF
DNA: TGTGCCAGCAGCTTGGGGATTACTAGGAACGAGCAGTACTTC

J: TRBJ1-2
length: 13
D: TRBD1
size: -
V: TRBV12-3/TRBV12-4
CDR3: CASSFRDREASTF
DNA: TGTGCCAGCAGTTTCCGGGACAGGGAAGCCTCCACCTTC

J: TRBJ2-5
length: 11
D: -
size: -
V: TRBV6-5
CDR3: CATTGQETQYF
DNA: TGTGCCACGACAGGTCAAGAGACCCAGTACTTC

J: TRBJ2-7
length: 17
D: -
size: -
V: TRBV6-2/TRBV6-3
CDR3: CASSLVAYRAGLYEQYF
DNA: TGTGCCAGCAGCCTAGTTGCGTACAGGGCTGGTCTCTACGAGCAGTACTTC

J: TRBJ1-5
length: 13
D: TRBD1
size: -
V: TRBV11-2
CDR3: CASSQGADQPQHF
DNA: TGTGCCAGCAGCCAGGGGGCAGATCAGCCCCAGCATTTT

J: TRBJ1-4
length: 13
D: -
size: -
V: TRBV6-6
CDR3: CATTRQFDEKLFF
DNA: TGTGCCACAACTCGACAGTTCGATGAAAAACTGTTTTTT

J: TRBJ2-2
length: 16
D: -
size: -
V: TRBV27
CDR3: CASSLLATTNTGELFF
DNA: TGTGCCAGCAGTTTATTAGCCACGACGAACACCGGGGAGCTGTTTTTT

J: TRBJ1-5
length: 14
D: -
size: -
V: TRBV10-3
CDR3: CAISESVRNQPQHF
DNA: TGTGCCATCAGTGAGTCGGTGAGGAATCAGCCCCAGCATTTT

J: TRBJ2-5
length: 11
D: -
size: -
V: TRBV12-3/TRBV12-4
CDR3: CASSFIETQYF
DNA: TGTGCCAGCAGTTTCATCGAGACCCAGTACTTC

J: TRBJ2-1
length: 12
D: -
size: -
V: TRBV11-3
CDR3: CASSSHVNEQFF
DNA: TGTGCCAGCAGCTCCCATGTCAATGAGCAGTTCTTC

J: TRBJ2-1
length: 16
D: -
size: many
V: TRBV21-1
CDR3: CASSKIAGGRYNEQFF
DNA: TGTGCCAGCAGCAAAATCGCGGGAGGGCGCTACAATGAGCAGTTCTTC

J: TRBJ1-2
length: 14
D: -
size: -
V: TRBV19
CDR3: CASKQGTLGNGYTF
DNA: TGTGCCAGTAAACAGGGAACTTTGGGGAATGGCTACACCTTC

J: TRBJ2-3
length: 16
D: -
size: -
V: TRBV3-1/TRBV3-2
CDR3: CASSQSQISGGDTQYF
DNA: TGTGCCAGCAGCCAATCGCAGATTAGCGGTGGAGATACGCAGTATTTT

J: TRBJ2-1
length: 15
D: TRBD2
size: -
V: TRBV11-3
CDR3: CASSSPSGSYNEQFF
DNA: TGTGCCAGCAGCTCGCCTAGCGGGAGCTACAATGAGCAGTTCTTC

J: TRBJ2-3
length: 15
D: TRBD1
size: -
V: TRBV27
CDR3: CASSLFARGSDTQYF
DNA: TGTGCCAGCAGTTTATTTGCCAGGGGGTCGGATACGCAGTATTTT

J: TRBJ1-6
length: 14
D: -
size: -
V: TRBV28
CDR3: CASSPPTRNSPLHF
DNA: TGTGCCAGCAGCCCACCGACTCGAAATTCACCCCTCCACTTT